Sequencing of this T cell receptor (beta chain) was carried out in a study of T cell responses to AZD1222 COVID-19 vaccine. Whole-study results and caveats: Unmutated variant regions are reportedly targeted by nearly half of spike-specific TCRs. Sampled repertoires all dated from after the peak T cell response.

Produced via immunoSEQ multiplex PCR; TCRdb's table is partial and in-frame only. The sample carries over 110,000 clones, 90% to 95% recorded once. Germline V gene sequence: CDR1 SGHRS, CDR2 YFSETQ. Between the trimmed V and J ends, which lost 4 bases and 4 bases, there was a span of 17 bases. The CDR3 is 16 amino acids. The count of this clone is one. What it recognizes is unknown. This sequence was found in an adult who had recovered from COVID-19. This chain connects TRBV5-1 to TRBJ1-4; D not certain. Here the sequenced sample was peripheral blood, taken after recovery from COVID-19. Here the CDR3 DNA reads TGCGCCAGCAGCCCCTCTAGCGGACCGCGTAATGAAAAACTGTTTTTT. The encoded protein is CASSPSSGPRNEKLFF.